These T cell receptor beta chains were read from a single sample in a study of blood T cell repertoires in COVID-19. Clones were read by immunoSEQ multiplex PCR, and TCRdb kept only the in-frame ones, dropping some. The table lists 200,000 to 300,000 clones, approximately 80% of them singletons. Sequenced material: peripheral blood. The receptors originated from a woman of 80 years or more with acute or convalescent COVID-19. CDR3s leave out the opening cysteine and the closing phenylalanine or tryptophan. Expanded clones are given a class, and other clones once, few, many or no size at all.

size | V | CDR3
- | TRBV28 | ATGQGGYEQY
- | TRBV5-4 | ASSLTGGNTIY
- | TRBV6-5 | ASRDRVEKLF
few | TRBV14 | ASRPSGGFTDTQY
- | TRBV3-1/TRBV3-2 | ASSQGTSGGAVDTGELF
- | TRBV20-1 | SASFQGRTEAF
- | TRBV30 | AWTRSAGTNYGYT
- | TRBV6-5 | ASSSATAGGTEAF
once | TRBV2 | ASSKGWGDEQF
- | TRBV5-4 | ASSLGVAGAYSTDTQY
- | TRBV6-1 | ASSEASGGRQPQH
- | TRBV18 | ASSRDRDVETQY
- | TRBV24-1 | ATSPGLAELYEQY
- | TRBV30 | AWSGGYGNTIY
- | TRBV28 | ASTTDRVLEKLF